This TCR beta chain was captured by sequencing in a study of OX40 agonist ivuxolimab in advanced cancers. About the study as a whole: Ivuxolimab was a fully human IgG2 agonistic monoclonal antibody targeting the costimulatory receptor OX40 (CD134). The paper describes the monotherapy dose-escalation part (N of about 54 patients) of the phase I trial of ivuxolimab. Among the approximately 54 dose-escalation patients, around 20 had hepatocellular carcinoma, about 15 melanoma, 9 renal cell carcinoma and 9 head and neck cancer. Partial responses were achieved by three dose-escalation patients, of whom one had hepatocellular carcinoma and two had cutaneous melanoma. The purpose of peripheral TCRbeta sequencing was to test whether ivuxolimab changed TCR sequence diversity and led to clonal T-cell expansion. Patients were allowed to have had prior anti-PD-1, anti-PD-L1 or anti-CTLA-4 therapy, and approximately 40% of the dose-escalation patients had been treated with checkpoint inhibitors. A male proportion of almost 85% and a mean age of approximately 55 years, ranging from 23 to 79, were recorded for the dose-escalation cohort. Intravenous ivuxolimab was administered to patients every 2 weeks at six dose levels: 0.01, 0.1, 0.3, 1.5, 3 and 10 mg/kg. The research as a whole found: Low levels of normalized T-cell clonal expansion were also seen in some patients who did not respond. In the 0.1-3.0 mg/kg groups, partial responders had among the lowest normalized peripheral clonal expansion, particularly in CD8+ T cells. At doses of 0.1 to 3.0 mg/kg, clonal expansion of both CD4+ and CD8+ blood T cells was observed from baseline to week 6. After ivuxolimab, more expanded clones were found on average in CD8+ T cells than in CD4+ T cells. Antigen specificity was not determined for the clonally expanded peripheral T cells.

Genomic DNA was extracted from sorted cells for sequencing of the TCRbeta CDR3 region. The immunoSEQ Assay was used to sequence the TCRbeta CDR3 regions. Held by TCRdb, this immuneACCESS table contains in-frame sequences only and omits some clones. Under half of the omission traces to an unresolved V gene where checked; the cause of the rest is unknown. For this sample there are under 25,000 clones; 65% to 90% appear just once. 3% to 3.5% of the sample comes from the top ten. The trial excluded patients who had a history of autoimmune disease or who were on systemic immunosuppression. Peripheral blood for TCR sequencing was collected from all dose cohorts at baseline, on cycle 4 day 1, and on cycle 7 day 1. Samples came from an open-label, multicenter, first-in-human phase I dose-escalation trial of ivuxolimab. The trial enrolled adults with locally advanced or metastatic head and neck squamous cell, hepatocellular, melanoma or renal cell carcinoma. Before TCR sequencing, CD4+ T cells and CD8+ T cells from peripheral blood were sorted into separate populations.

The germline V gene gives CDR1 as MDHEN and CDR2 as SYDVKM. From its cysteine to its phenylalanine, the CDR3 spans 14 amino acids. This entry keeps only the CDR3 DNA: 42 bases, framed from base 1. The germline V and J ends show losses of 5 bases and 5 bases respectively, and no gene match explains 5 bases of the junction. As to this clone: Its target antigen remains unknown. Base qualities are not provided; no much larger clone lies one nucleotide away.

This TCR was recovered from an adult with an advanced solid tumor such as melanoma, head and neck, liver or kidney cancer. The material was CD4+ or CD8+ T cells sorted from blood, obtained in a trial of the OX40 agonist ivuxolimab. The sequence joins TRBV28 to TRBJ2-1, with 8 junctional bases fitting TRBD1. The CDR3 amino acid sequence is: CASSPRQGNNEQFF. In nucleotides, the sequence is TGTGCCAGCAGTCCTCGACAGGGGAACAATGAGCAGTTCTTC.